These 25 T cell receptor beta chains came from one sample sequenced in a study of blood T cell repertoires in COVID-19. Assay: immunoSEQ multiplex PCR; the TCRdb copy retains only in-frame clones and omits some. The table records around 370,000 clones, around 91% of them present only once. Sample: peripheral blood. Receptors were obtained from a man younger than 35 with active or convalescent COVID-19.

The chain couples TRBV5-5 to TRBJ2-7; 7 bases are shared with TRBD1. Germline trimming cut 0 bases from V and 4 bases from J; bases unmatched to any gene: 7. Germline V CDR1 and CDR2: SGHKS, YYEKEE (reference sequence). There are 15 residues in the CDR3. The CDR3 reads CASSLEGQTFYEQYF. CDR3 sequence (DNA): TGTGCCAGCAGCTTGGAGGGACAGACCTTTTACGAGCAGTACTTC.

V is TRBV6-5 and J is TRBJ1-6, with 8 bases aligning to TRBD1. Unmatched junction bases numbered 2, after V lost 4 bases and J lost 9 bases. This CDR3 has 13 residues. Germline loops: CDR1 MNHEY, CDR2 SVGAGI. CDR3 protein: CASSLTGGSPLHF. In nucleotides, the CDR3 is TGTGCCAGCAGTTTAACAGGGGGTTCACCCCTCCACTTT.

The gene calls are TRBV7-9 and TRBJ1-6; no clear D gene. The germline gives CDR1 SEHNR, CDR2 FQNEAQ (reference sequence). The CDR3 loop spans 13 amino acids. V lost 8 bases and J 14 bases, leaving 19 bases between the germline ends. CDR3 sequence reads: CASAPEGFTALHF. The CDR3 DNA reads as TGTGCCAGCGCGCCAGAGGGATTCACGGCCCTCCACTTT.

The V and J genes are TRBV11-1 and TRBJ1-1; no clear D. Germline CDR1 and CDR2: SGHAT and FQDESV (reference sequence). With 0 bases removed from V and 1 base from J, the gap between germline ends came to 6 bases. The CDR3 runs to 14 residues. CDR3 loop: CASSLARSNTEAFF. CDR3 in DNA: TGTGCCAGCAGCTTAGCCAGGTCGAACACTGAAGCTTTCTTT.

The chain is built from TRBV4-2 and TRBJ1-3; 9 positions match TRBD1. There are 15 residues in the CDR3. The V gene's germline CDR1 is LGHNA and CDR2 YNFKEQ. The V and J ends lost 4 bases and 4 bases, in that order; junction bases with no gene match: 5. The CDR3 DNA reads TGTGCCAGCAGCCCGACAGGGGGTAAGGGAAACACCATATATTTT. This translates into CASSPTGGKGNTIYF.

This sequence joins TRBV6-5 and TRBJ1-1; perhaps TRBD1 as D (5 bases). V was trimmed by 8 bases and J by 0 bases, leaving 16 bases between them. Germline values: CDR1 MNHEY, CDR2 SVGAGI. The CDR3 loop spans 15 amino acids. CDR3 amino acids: CASRLAQGMNTEAFF. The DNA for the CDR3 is TGTGCCAGCCGTTTGGCCCAGGGTATGAACACTGAAGCTTTCTTT.

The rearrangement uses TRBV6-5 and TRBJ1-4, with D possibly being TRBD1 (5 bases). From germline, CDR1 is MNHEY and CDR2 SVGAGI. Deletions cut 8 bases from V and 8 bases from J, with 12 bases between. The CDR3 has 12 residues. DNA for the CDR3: TGTGCCAGCGCCCACAGGCGCGAAAAACTGTTTTTT. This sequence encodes CASAHRREKLFF.

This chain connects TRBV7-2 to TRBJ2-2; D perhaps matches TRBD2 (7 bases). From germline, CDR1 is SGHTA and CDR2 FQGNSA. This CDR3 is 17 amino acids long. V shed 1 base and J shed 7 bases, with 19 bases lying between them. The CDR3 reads CASSLGSGGRRGGELFF. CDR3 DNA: TGTGCCAGCAGCTTAGGTTCCGGGGGGCGCCGTGGCGGGGAGCTGTTTTTT.

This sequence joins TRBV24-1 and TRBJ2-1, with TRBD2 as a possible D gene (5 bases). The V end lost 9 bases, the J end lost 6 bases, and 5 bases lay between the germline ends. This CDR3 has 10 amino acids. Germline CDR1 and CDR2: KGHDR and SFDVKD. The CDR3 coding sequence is TGTGCCACCGAGGGCAATGAGCAGTTCTTC. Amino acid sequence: CATEGNEQFF.

The CDR3, as DNA: TGTGCCAGCACCGTGCGACGTGAGGGAAAACTGTTTTTT. This codes for CASTVRREGKLFF. The V call is TRBV2, the J call TRBJ1-4, with no clear D. From germline, CDR1 is SNHLY and CDR2 FYNNEI. The CDR3 extends over 13 amino acids. Trimming removed 7 bases at V and 10 bases at J, with 16 bases between.

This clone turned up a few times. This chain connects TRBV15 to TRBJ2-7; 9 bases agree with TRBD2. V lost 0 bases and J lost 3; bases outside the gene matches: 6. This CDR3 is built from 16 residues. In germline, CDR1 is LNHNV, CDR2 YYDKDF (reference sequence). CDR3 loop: CATSRDWREGNYEQYF. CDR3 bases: TGTGCCACCAGCAGAGATTGGCGGGAGGGCAACTACGAGCAGTACTTC.

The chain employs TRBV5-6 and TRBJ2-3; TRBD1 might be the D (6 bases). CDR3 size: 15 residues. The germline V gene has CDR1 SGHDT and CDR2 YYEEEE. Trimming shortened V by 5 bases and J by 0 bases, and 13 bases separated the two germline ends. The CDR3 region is CASSPGESSTDTQYF. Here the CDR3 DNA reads TGTGCCAGCAGTCCAGGGGAATCTAGCACAGATACGCAGTATTTT.

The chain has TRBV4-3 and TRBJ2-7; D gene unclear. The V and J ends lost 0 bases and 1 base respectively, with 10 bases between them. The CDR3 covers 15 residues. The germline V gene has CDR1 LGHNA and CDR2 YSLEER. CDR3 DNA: TGCGCCAGCAGCCAAGAGGTGCGCGGTTCCTACGAGCAGTACTTC. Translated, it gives CASSQEVRGSYEQYF.

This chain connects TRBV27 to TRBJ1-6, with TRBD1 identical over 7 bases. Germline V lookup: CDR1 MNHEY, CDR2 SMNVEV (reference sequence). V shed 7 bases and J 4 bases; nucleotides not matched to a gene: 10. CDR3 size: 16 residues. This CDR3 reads CASTIHGDRYNSPLHF. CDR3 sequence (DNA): TGTGCCAGCACTATCCACGGGGACAGATATAATTCACCCCTCCACTTT.

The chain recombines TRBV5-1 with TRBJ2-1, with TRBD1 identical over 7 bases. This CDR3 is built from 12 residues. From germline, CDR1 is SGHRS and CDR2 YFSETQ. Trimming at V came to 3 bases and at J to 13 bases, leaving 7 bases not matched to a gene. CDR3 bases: TGCGCCAGCAGCTCACAGGGGTGGGAACAGTTCTTC. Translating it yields CASSSQGWEQFF.

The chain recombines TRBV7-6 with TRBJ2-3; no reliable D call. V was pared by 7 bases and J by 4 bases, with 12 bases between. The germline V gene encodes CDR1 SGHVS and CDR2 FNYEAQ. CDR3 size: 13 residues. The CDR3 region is CASTNPVSDTQYF. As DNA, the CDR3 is TGTGCCAGCACGAATCCAGTCTCAGATACGCAGTATTTT.

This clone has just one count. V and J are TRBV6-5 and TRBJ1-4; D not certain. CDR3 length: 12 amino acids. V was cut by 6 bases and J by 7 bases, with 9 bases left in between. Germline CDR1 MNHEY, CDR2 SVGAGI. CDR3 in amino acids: CASSRTGEKLFF. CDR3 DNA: TGTGCCAGCAGCCGAACTGGTGAAAAACTGTTTTTT.

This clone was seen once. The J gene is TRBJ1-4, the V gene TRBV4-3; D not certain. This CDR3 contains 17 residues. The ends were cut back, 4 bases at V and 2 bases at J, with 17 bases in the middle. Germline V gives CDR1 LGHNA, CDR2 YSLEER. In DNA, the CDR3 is TGCGCCAGCAGCCGTTCGACTCTCCCGGGGACTAATGAAAAACTGTTTTTT. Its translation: CASSRSTLPGTNEKLFF.

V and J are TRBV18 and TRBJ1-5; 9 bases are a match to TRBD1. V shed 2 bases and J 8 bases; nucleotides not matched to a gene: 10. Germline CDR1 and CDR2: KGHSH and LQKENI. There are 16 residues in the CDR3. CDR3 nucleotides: TGTGCCAGCTCACCAGTAACAGGGGGCGCATATAAGCCCCAGCATTTT. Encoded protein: CASSPVTGGAYKPQHF.

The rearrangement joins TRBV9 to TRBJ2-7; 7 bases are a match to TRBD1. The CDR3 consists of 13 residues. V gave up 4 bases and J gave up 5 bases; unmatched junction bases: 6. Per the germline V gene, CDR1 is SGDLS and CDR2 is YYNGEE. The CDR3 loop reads CASSPRTGHEQYF. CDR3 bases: TGTGCCAGCAGCCCCCGGACAGGCCACGAGCAGTACTTC.

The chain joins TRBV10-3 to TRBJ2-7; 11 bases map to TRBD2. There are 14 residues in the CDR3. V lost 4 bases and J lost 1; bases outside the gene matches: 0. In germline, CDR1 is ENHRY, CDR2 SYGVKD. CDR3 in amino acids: CAISGLAGSYEQYF. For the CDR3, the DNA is TGTGCCATCAGTGGACTAGCGGGATCCTACGAGCAGTACTTC.

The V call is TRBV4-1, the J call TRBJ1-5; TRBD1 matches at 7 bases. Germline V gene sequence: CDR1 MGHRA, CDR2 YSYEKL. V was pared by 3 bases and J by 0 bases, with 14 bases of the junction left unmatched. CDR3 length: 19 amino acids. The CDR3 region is CASSQDNTGTVASNQPQHF. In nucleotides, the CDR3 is TGCGCCAGCAGCCAGGACAATACCGGGACAGTTGCTAGCAATCAGCCCCAGCATTTT.

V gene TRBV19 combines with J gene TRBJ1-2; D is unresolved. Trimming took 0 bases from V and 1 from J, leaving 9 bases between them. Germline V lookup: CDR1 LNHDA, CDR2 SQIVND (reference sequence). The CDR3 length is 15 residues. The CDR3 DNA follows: TGTGCCAGTAGTATAGAAAGTGAGGGTAACTATGGCTACACCTTC. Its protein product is CASSIESEGNYGYTF.

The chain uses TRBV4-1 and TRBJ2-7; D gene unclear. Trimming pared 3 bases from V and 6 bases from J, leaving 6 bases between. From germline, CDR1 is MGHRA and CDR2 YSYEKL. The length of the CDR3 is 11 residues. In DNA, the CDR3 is TGCGCCAGCAGCCATTTCGGCGAGCAGTACTTC. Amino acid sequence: CASSHFGEQYF.

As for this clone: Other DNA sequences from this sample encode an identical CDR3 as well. The CDR3 region has the DNA TGTGCCAGCAGCTTAGGCCGAGGCGCCTCCTACGAGCAGTACTTC. Amino acids: CASSLGRGASYEQYF. The rearrangement uses TRBV7-2 and TRBJ2-7; D is ambiguous. There are 15 residues in the CDR3. Germline loops: CDR1 SGHTA, CDR2 FQGNSA. V gave up 1 base and J gave up 0 bases, with 10 bases separating them.